The following is a T cell receptor beta chain sequence with its context. V shed 4 bases and J 6 bases; nucleotides not matched to a gene: 6. The CDR3 runs to 15 residues. The sample is drawn from a study of response to subunit inactivated influenza vaccine. In TCRdb, the RT-PCR reads were re-called with MiXCR into one record per CDR3 protein. The top ten hold 9.5% to 13% of the sample, which has 550,000 to 800,000 distinct CDR3 sequences, around 14% seen once. The sample consisted of PBMCs from blood, taken 11 to 12 days after vaccination. The sequence came from a man aged 50 to 60 who received an inactivated influenza vaccine. The chain links TRBV12-3 or TRBV12-4 to TRBJ2-1; 10 nucleotides line up with TRBD2. CDR3 DNA: TGTGCCAGCAGTTCGGGGGGGACTAGCGTCAATGAGCAGTTCTTC. It specifies CASSSGGTSVNEQFF.